This T cell receptor beta chain was identified in a study of T cells in localized non-small cell lung cancer. V was trimmed by 3 bases and J by 2 bases, leaving 11 bases between them. Germline values: CDR1 MDHEN, CDR2 SYDVKM. The CDR3 sequence is 14 residues long. Repertoires were generated with immunoSEQ multiplex PCR, while TCRdb's copy carries only in-frame clones and drops some. The sample carries approximately 81,000 clones, 88% recorded once. On this clone itself: Antigen: not known.

Study-wide findings and caveats: Uninvolved adjacent lung showed peak T cell clonality, exceeding tumor.

The starting material was peripheral blood, obtained before any cancer treatment. The source of this sequence is a woman aged 35-70 years with stage I squamous cell lung carcinoma. The chain is built from TRBV28 and TRBJ2-7; possible D gene TRBD2, 6 bases. For the CDR3, the DNA is TGTGCCAGCAGTTTGGGCAGGACTACCTACGAGCAGTACTTC. Its protein product is CASSLGRTTYEQYF. Filled out from reference TRBV28 and TRBJ2-7, the complete variable domain reads DVKVTQSSRYLVKRTGEKVFLECVQDMDHENMFWYRQDPGLGLRLIYFSYDVKMKEKGDIPEGYSVSREKKERFSLILESASTNQTSMYLCASSLGRTTYEQYFGPGTRLTVT.